The text below deals with one T cell receptor (beta chain). The V gene's germline CDR1 is GTSNPN and CDR2 SVGIG (reference sequence). Trimming shortened V by 0 bases and J by 6 bases, and 8 bases separated the two germline ends. This CDR3 is 13 amino acids long. Per the study methods: Estimation of nucleated cell counts relied on the amplification of reference gene primers. TCRdb's copy holds only in-frame clones and misses some; the assay was immunoSEQ multiplex PCR. Clone size and V and J calls were adopted from that table, with D and trimming inferred from the DNA. The sample gives 250,000 to 300,000 clones, around nine tenths of which show up once; about a tenth is in the top ten. The entry originates in a study of blood T cell repertoires in COVID-19. Study summary: The United States, Italy and Spain provided the acute and convalescent COVID-19 samples. T cells, B-cell-depleted T cells, or PBMCs provided the cDNA or gDNA that served as material.

The receptor's source is a woman in her sixties or seventies with COVID-19, enrolled during active disease. The V gene is TRBV30, the J gene TRBJ2-2; a weak D match, TRBD1 (6 bases). Sequences were obtained from peripheral blood. The CDR3: CAWSVTGPGELFF. Here the CDR3 DNA reads TGTGCCTGGAGTGTTACAGGGCCCGGGGAGCTGTTTTTT.